This T cell receptor beta chain emerged from a study of cytomegalovirus exposure and HLA in healthy donors. Trimming cost V 5 bases and J 4 bases; bases outside gene matches: 12. The CDR3 runs to 16 residues. CDR1 and CDR2 (germline): SEHNR, FQNEAQ (reference sequence). Assay used: immunoSEQ multiplex PCR; TCRdb lists only in-frame clones, some missing. The table includes 150,000 to 200,000 clones, around nine tenths detected once. The sequenced sample consisted of PBMCs. This TCR came from a woman younger than 45 in good health and CMV-seronegative. The chain has TRBV7-9 and TRBJ2-5; 8 nucleotides line up with TRBD1. CDR3: CASSRSGQGVGETQYF. In nucleotides, the CDR3 is TGTGCCAGCAGCCGTTCCGGACAGGGAGTAGGAGAGACCCAGTACTTC.